These 21 T cell receptor beta chains were sequenced from one sample in a study of post-analysis software for immune sequencing data. Overall study results and limits: Patients showed TRBV5-6, TRBV5-1 and TRBV20-1 among four to six TRBV segments more frequent than in controls.

TCR beta libraries were prepared from cDNA with unique molecular identifiers. Each CDR3 protein gets one entry after TCRdb re-called the PCR reads with MiXCR. This repertoire shows roughly 600,000 distinct CDR3 sequences, roughly 40% found once; its top ten account for 1.5% to 2%. For these receptors, no antigen is known. The sample was blood. The origin of the receptors is a girl aged 10-17 years with multiple sclerosis.

The rearrangement links TRBV5-1 to TRBJ2-1; 8 bases are shared with TRBD1. Looked up from germline, CDR1 is SGHRS and CDR2 is YFSETQ. CDR3 length: 12 residues. V trimming: 3 bases; J trimming: 8 bases; junction bases outside the gene matches: 1. The CDR3 region is CASSWTGYEQFF. CDR3 DNA sequence: TGCGCCAGCAGCTGGACAGGGTATGAGCAGTTCTTC.

The chain couples TRBV10-1 to TRBJ2-7; D is undetermined. This CDR3 spans 12 amino acids. Germline values: CDR1 WNHNN, CDR2 SYGVQD (reference sequence). Trimming took 0 bases from V and 6 from J, leaving 6 bases between them. The chain's CDR3 is CASSESGPEQYF. The CDR3 region has the DNA TGCGCCAGCAGTGAGTCAGGGCCCGAGCAGTACTTC.

V usage is TRBV19 and J usage is TRBJ1-6; 9 nucleotides agree with TRBD1. There are 15 residues in the CDR3. The ends lost 7 bases at V and 10 bases at J; junction bases unmatched: 11. Germline V gene lookup returns CDR1 LNHDA and CDR2 SQIVND (reference sequence). The CDR3 region has the DNA TGTGCCAGTACCATAACCGGGACAGGGAAATCACCCCTCCACTTT. It translates to CASTITGTGKSPLHF.

This chain joins TRBV3-1 and TRBJ2-1, with unresolved D. There are 14 residues in the CDR3. CDR1 and CDR2 (germline): LGHDT, YNNKEL (reference sequence). The V end lost 0 bases, the J end lost 2 bases, and 5 bases lay between the germline ends. The CDR3 sequence: CASSQDRTYNEQFF. The CDR3 nucleotides are TGTGCCAGCAGCCAAGATAGGACCTACAATGAGCAGTTCTTC.

This chain joins TRBV3-1 and TRBJ2-7; D gene ambiguous. The length of the CDR3 is 15 residues. Trimming pared 1 base from V and 5 bases from J, leaving 15 bases between. The germline V gene encodes CDR1 LGHDT and CDR2 YNNKEL (reference sequence). The CDR3 DNA is TGTGCCAGCAGCCAAGCTCAGAGTCGAAGGGACGAGCAGTACTTC. Protein: CASSQAQSRRDEQYF.

This clonotype has a handful of counts. The J gene is TRBJ2-1, the V gene TRBV7-2; the match to TRBD2 covers 8 bases. This CDR3 is 14 amino acids long. CDR1 is SGHTA, CDR2 FQGNSA, per germline. V trimming: 8 bases; J trimming: 9 bases; junction bases outside the gene matches: 12. The CDR3 reads CASRLGTRKTEQFF. The CDR3 coding sequence is TGTGCCAGCCGTCTAGGGACTAGGAAGACTGAGCAGTTCTTC.

This chain connects TRBV29-1 to TRBJ2-7; 12 bases line up with TRBD1. CDR1 SQVTM and CDR2 ANQGSEA come from the germline V gene. CDR3 length equals 14 residues. The trim removed 5 bases at V and 4 bases at J, leaving 6 bases unmatched. The CDR3 reads CSVKRDRGQYEQYF. The CDR3 region has the DNA TGCAGCGTTAAAAGGGACAGGGGGCAATACGAGCAGTACTTC.

The table lists this clonotype with a count of one. The gene calls are TRBV6-2 or TRBV6-3 and TRBJ2-5; D gene ambiguous. The J call is uncertain, as TRBJ2-7 better fits the DNA end. The CDR3 spans 13 residues. Germline V CDR1 and CDR2: MNHEY, SVGEGT. The CDR3, as DNA: TGTGCCAGCAGCAACGACAACTTCTACGAGCAGTACTTC. Protein sequence: CASSNDNFYEQYF.

J is TRBJ2-7 and V is TRBV20-1; 9 bases are a match to TRBD1. V lost 4 bases and J lost 0; bases outside the gene matches: 4. The CDR3 covers 14 residues. The germline V gene has CDR1 DFQATT and CDR2 SNEGSKA (reference sequence). The CDR3 DNA reads as TGCAGTGCTACCTGGGACAGGGACTCCTACGAGCAGTACTTC. It specifies CSATWDRDSYEQYF.

The genes are TRBV7-9 and TRBJ1-5; D is undetermined. CDR1 SEHNR and CDR2 FQNEAQ come from the germline V gene (reference sequence). The CDR3 length is 14 residues. The V gene lost 3 bases and the J gene lost 1 base, with 7 bases spanning the gap. CDR3 residues: CASSFSESNQPQHF. The CDR3, as DNA: TGTGCCAGCAGCTTCTCGGAGAGCAATCAGCCCCAGCATTTT.

This clonotype was detected a few times. This chain connects TRBV14 to TRBJ2-3; tentative D call: TRBD2 (6 bases). Trimming removed 0 bases at V and 0 bases at J, with 13 bases between. Germline CDR1 SGHDN, CDR2 FVKESK. This CDR3 has 17 amino acids. The DNA of the CDR3 is TGTGCCAGCAGCCAAGATCTTGGGCGGGGAAGCACAGATACGCAGTATTTT. Translation: CASSQDLGRGSTDTQYF.

Here the CDR3 DNA reads TGCGCCAGCAGCTTGGCCGGTCTAGCGGGACTAAGACACACAGATACGCAGTATTTT. It translates to CASSLAGLAGLRHTDTQYF. The chain links TRBV5-1 to TRBJ2-3; 9 bases are shared with TRBD2. The CDR3 totals 19 residues. Germline CDR1 and CDR2: SGHRS and YFSETQ. Trimming took 0 bases from V and 2 from J; bases not matched to a gene: 13.

This chain uses TRBV29-1 with TRBJ2-5; D is ambiguous. V lost 6 bases and J lost 0, with 8 bases in between. This CDR3 has 12 amino acids. Germline-derived CDR1 and CDR2 are SQVTM and ANQGSEA. CDR3 sequence: CSVDGYQETQYF. As DNA, the CDR3 is TGCAGCGTGGACGGCTACCAAGAGACCCAGTACTTC.

Remarks on this clonotype: The germline gene is not matched at one end of the junction; a read error may be the cause. The chain joins TRBV20-1 to TRBJ2-1, with TRBD2 identical over 9 bases. Germline lookup yields CDR1 DFQATT and CDR2 SNEGSKA (reference sequence). The CDR3 contains 14 residues. The DNA of the CDR3 is TGCAGTGCTAGTTTGCTAGCGGGAAACAATGGGCAGTTCTTC. This codes for CSASLLAGNNGQFF.

The chain employs TRBV9 and TRBJ1-2; 9 positions match TRBD1. Trimming cost V 0 bases and J 4 bases; bases outside gene matches: 4. The CDR3 has 15 amino acids. CDR1 and CDR2 from the germline V gene are SGDLS and YYNGEE. CDR3 sequence reads: CASSVGDRDVYGYTF. DNA for the CDR3: TGTGCCAGCAGCGTAGGGGACAGGGACGTCTATGGCTACACCTTC. Full variable domain (missing parts from reference TRBV9 and TRBJ1-2): DSGVTQTPKHLITATGQRVTLRCSPRSGDLSVYWYQQSLDQGLQFLIQYYNGEERAKGNILERFSAQQFPDLHSELNLSSLELGDSALYFCASSVGDRDVYGYTFGSGTRLTVV.

J is TRBJ1-5 and V is TRBV5-1, with 9 positions matching TRBD1. This CDR3 contains 15 residues. The J segment lost 3 bases and the V segment lost 4 bases, leaving 5 bases of the junction unmatched. The V gene's germline CDR1 is SGHRS and CDR2 YFSETQ. As DNA, the CDR3 is TGCGCCAGCAGCAGTGGGACAGGGATCAATCAGCCCCAGCATTTT. Residues: CASSSGTGINQPQHF.

The chain carries TRBV7-9 and TRBJ1-1; no clear D gene. CDR3 length equals 14 residues. The germline gives CDR1 SEHNR, CDR2 FQNEAQ (reference sequence). Deletions cut 0 bases from V and 4 bases from J, with 9 bases between. CDR3 sequence reads: CASSLALASTEAFF. CDR3 sequence (DNA): TGTGCCAGCAGCTTAGCTCTGGCGAGCACTGAAGCTTTCTTT.

The gene calls are TRBV27 and TRBJ2-1, with 12 bases matching TRBD2. The CDR3 has 14 amino acids. Germline CDR1 is MNHEY and CDR2 is SMNVEV (reference sequence). V shed 6 bases and J 9 bases; nucleotides not matched to a gene: 6. The CDR3 DNA reads as TGTGCCAGCAGCTGGACTAGCGGGAAGGCTGAGCAGTTCTTC. Translating it yields CASSWTSGKAEQFF.

This clonotype was detected a few times. V gene TRBV29-1 combines with J gene TRBJ2-7, with D possibly called TRBD1 or TRBD2 (5 bases each). Germline loops: CDR1 SQVTM, CDR2 ANQGSEA. CDR3 length: 11 residues. The V end was cut by 6 bases, the J end by 6 bases, with 12 bases between. The CDR3, as DNA: TGCAGCGTCGCCGAGGGACGCGAGCAGTACTTC. Translating gives CSVAEGREQYF.

This clonotype was seen a handful of times. The chain recombines TRBV20-1 with TRBJ2-5, with D unclear. Judging by the DNA end, TRBJ2-7 fits better; the J call may be wrong. Germline CDR1 DFQATT, CDR2 SNEGSKA (reference sequence). This CDR3 region has 13 residues. The CDR3 region is CSARDFAADEQYF. DNA for the CDR3: TGCAGTGCTAGAGATTTCGCGGCCGACGAGCAGTACTTC.

This CDR3 is CATNGHNRGNEQFF. The CDR3 coding sequence is TGTGCCACCAACGGACACAACAGGGGGAATGAGCAGTTCTTC. The chain is built from TRBV28 and TRBJ2-1; 8 bases are a match to TRBD1. V gave up 10 bases and J gave up 7 bases; unmatched junction bases: 12. Germline CDR1 is MDHEN and CDR2 is SYDVKM. The CDR3 covers 14 residues.